The 32 T cell receptor beta chains in this list originate from one sample, sequenced in a study of blood T cell repertoires in COVID-19. Repertoires were generated with immunoSEQ multiplex PCR, while TCRdb's copy carries only in-frame clones and drops some. This table holds hundreds of thousands of clones, about 85% found once. Sequencing used PBMCs or T cells enriched from blood (not recorded which). These receptors all stem from a woman in her forties or fifties who had recovered from COVID-19.

The chain links TRBV3-1 (or the pseudogene TRBV3-2) to TRBJ2-7; D not certain. Per the germline V gene, CDR1 is LGHDT and CDR2 is YNNKEL (reference sequence). This CDR3 has 14 amino acids. The V and J ends lost 2 bases and 0 bases respectively, with 8 bases between them. The CDR3 protein is CASSQKTGSYEQYF. In DNA, the CDR3 is TGTGCCAGCAGCCAAAAGACTGGCTCCTACGAGCAGTACTTC.

The sample holds a few counts of this clone. The chain joins TRBV11-2 to TRBJ2-1, with 11 nucleotides matching TRBD2. Unmatched junction bases numbered 9, after V lost 4 bases and J lost 7 bases. Germline V lookup: CDR1 SGHAT, CDR2 FQNNGV. The CDR3 has 16 residues. The CDR3 DNA reads TGTGCCAGCAGCTCTCGACTAATAGCGGGAGGGAATGAGCAGTTCTTC. Amino acids: CASSSRLIAGGNEQFF. The entire variable domain, with the rest obtained from reference TRBV11-2 and TRBJ2-1, is as follows: EAGVAQSPRYKIIEKRQSVAFWCNPISGHATLYWYQQILGQGPKLLIQFQNNGVVDDSQLPKDRFSAERLKGVDSTLKIQPAKLEDSAVYLCASSSRLIAGGNEQFFGPGTRLTVL.

The chain has TRBV5-4 and TRBJ2-7, with TRBD1 matching over 9 bases. The CDR3 totals 19 residues. Germline V gives CDR1 SGHNT, CDR2 YYREEE (reference sequence). V was pared by 3 bases and J by 1 base, with 17 bases of the junction left unmatched. CDR3 in DNA: TGTGCCAGCAGCTCGGGGAGGGACAGGGAAGCATTTTTGTCCTACGAGCAGTACTTC. It specifies CASSSGRDREAFLSYEQYF. Complete variable domain (other parts from reference TRBV5-4 and TRBJ2-7): ETGVTQSPTHLIKTRGQQVTLRCSSQSGHNTVSWYQQALGQGPQFIFQYYREEENGRGNFPPRFSGLQFPNYSSELNVNALELDDSALYLCASSSGRDREAFLSYEQYFGPGTRLTVT.

The chain carries TRBV7-3 and TRBJ2-2; 9 bases match TRBD2. The CDR3 loop spans 15 amino acids. V was pared by 1 base and J by 7 bases, with 4 bases of the junction left unmatched. Looked up from germline, CDR1 is SGHTA and CDR2 is FQGTGA. CDR3 nucleotides: TGTGCCAGCAGCTTAAATCGAGCGGGAGGCGGGGAGCTGTTTTTT. Translated: CASSLNRAGGGELFF.

The chain joins TRBV4-1 to TRBJ1-6, with 8 positions matching TRBD1. CDR1 is MGHRA, CDR2 YSYEKL, per germline. After removal of 6 bases from V and 8 bases from J, the junction contained 9 bases not matched to a gene. This CDR3 is 15 amino acids long. The DNA for the CDR3 is TGCGCCAGCAGAACACCGACAGGGGTGGATTCACCCCTCCACTTT. Its protein product is CASRTPTGVDSPLHF.

This rearrangement joins TRBV2 to TRBJ2-3; 9 bases align to TRBD1. V lost 8 bases, J lost 1 base, and 4 bases stayed unmatched. Germline V gives CDR1 SNHLY, CDR2 FYNNEI. The CDR3 contains 14 residues. The CDR3 coding sequence is TGTGCCAGCGGAGGACAGGGGCGCACAGATACGCAGTATTTT. Translating it yields CASGGQGRTDTQYF. The full variable domain, its missing parts supplied by reference TRBV2 and TRBJ2-3, is EPEVTQTPSHQVTQMGQEVILRCVPISNHLYFYWYRQILGQKVEFLVSFYNNEISEKSEIFDDQFSVERPDGSNFTLKIRSTKLEDSAMYFCASGGQGRTDTQYFGPGTRLTVL.

This clone was seen a few times. V usage is TRBV4-3 and J usage is TRBJ1-1; TRBD1 is a possible D gene (5 bases). This CDR3 spans 15 amino acids. Trimming pared 4 bases from V and 1 base from J, leaving 13 bases between. CDR1 is LGHNA and CDR2 is YSLEER in the germline V gene. This CDR3 reads CASSRAGHKNTEAFF. In nucleotides, the CDR3 is TGCGCCAGCAGCCGGGCCGGACATAAGAACACTGAAGCTTTCTTT.

The chain carries TRBV4-2 and TRBJ1-2; no firm D call. The germline V gene encodes CDR1 LGHNA and CDR2 YNFKEQ. The CDR3 loop spans 11 amino acids. V lost 1 base and J lost 8, with 5 bases in between. The CDR3 spells CASSQAQGYTF. The CDR3 bases are TGTGCCAGCAGCCAAGCCCAAGGCTACACCTTC.

In DNA, the CDR3 is TGTGCCAGCAGCTCTGACGGACAGAGCACAGATACGCAGTATTTT. Its protein product is CASSSDGQSTDTQYF. This chain connects TRBV7-2 to TRBJ2-3, with D maybe TRBD1 (6 bases). V gave up 4 bases and J gave up 0 bases, with 11 bases separating them. Germline V lookup: CDR1 SGHTA, CDR2 FQGNSA. The CDR3 has 15 amino acids.

This clone has a handful of counts. The chain has TRBV27 and TRBJ2-7, with 7 bases identical to TRBD2. Germline trimming cut 8 bases from V and 2 bases from J; bases unmatched to any gene: 9. CDR1 is MNHEY and CDR2 is SMNVEV in the germline V gene (reference sequence). This CDR3 has 14 residues. The CDR3, as DNA: TGTGCCAGCCAACTCCGGGGGGTGGCCTACGAGCAGTACTTC. As protein: CASQLRGVAYEQYF.

The chain is built from TRBV5-1 and TRBJ2-3, with 9 positions matching TRBD2. Per germline, CDR1 SGHRS and CDR2 YFSETQ. V dropped 0 bases and J dropped 12; count of bases not matched to a gene: 11. CDR3 size: 15 residues. The CDR3 nucleotides are TGCGCCAGCAGCTTGGAACAGATTTCTAGCGGGGCCCAGTATTTT. It encodes CASSLEQISSGAQYF.

The rearrangement joins TRBV24-1 to TRBJ2-2, with TRBD2 matching 12 bases. The CDR3 consists of 16 residues. Trimming cost V 9 bases and J 4 bases; bases outside gene matches: 8. Germline CDR1 reads KGHDR; CDR2 reads SFDVKD. Here the CDR3 reads CATRGTSGPGTGELFF. As DNA, the CDR3 is TGTGCCACCCGGGGGACTAGCGGGCCGGGCACCGGGGAGCTGTTTTTT.

The rearrangement uses TRBV24-1 and TRBJ2-3; weak D call: TRBD1 (5 bases). Germline V gene data show CDR1 as KGHDR and CDR2 as SFDVKD. Between the trimmed V and J ends, which lost 2 bases and 3 bases, there was a span of 14 bases. The CDR3 sequence is 16 residues long. The CDR3 spells CATSDSLPGRTDTQYF. The DNA of the CDR3 is TGTGCCACCAGTGATTCCCTCCCAGGGCGAACAGATACGCAGTATTTT.

The rearrangement joins TRBV2 to TRBJ2-2; 9 bases line up with TRBD2. Unmatched junction bases numbered 5, after V lost 3 bases and J lost 3 bases. The CDR3 is 16 amino acids. CDR1 is SNHLY and CDR2 is FYNNEI in the germline V gene. The CDR3 here is CASSDWAGGYTGELFF. For the CDR3, the DNA is TGTGCCAGCAGTGATTGGGCGGGAGGGTACACCGGGGAGCTGTTTTTT.

V gene TRBV5-1 combines with J gene TRBJ1-1; 9 nucleotides align to TRBD1. V trimming: 4 bases; J trimming: 3 bases; junction bases outside the gene matches: 16. The CDR3 sequence is 18 residues long. The germline V gene encodes CDR1 SGHRS and CDR2 YFSETQ. DNA of the CDR3: TGCGCCAGCAGCCAACCGGGACAGGGTCGCCCCAAGGACACTGAAGCTTTCTTT. This encodes CASSQPGQGRPKDTEAFF.

This chain connects TRBV7-9 to TRBJ2-7, with a tentative D call TRBD1 (5 bases). Between the trimmed V and J ends, which lost 2 bases and 0 bases, there was a span of 8 bases. This CDR3 has 14 residues. Germline V gene lookup returns CDR1 SEHNR and CDR2 FQNEAQ (reference sequence). CDR3 loop: CASSLTGSSYEQYF. In nucleotides, the CDR3 is TGTGCCAGCAGCTTAACAGGTAGCTCCTACGAGCAGTACTTC.

This chain links TRBV28 with TRBJ1-2; tentative D call: TRBD1 (6 bases). Germline V gene sequence: CDR1 MDHEN, CDR2 SYDVKM. Trimming stripped 4 bases from V and 12 bases from J, with 12 bases between. The CDR3 is 11 residues long. CDR3 residues: CASSYTGFNTF. The DNA of the CDR3 is TGTGCCAGCAGTTATACAGGGTTTAACACCTTC.

The rearrangement joins TRBV28 to TRBJ1-5; TRBD1 agrees at 11 bases. Losses at the gene ends were 7 bases for V and 2 bases for J; bases not matched to a gene: 10. In germline, CDR1 is MDHEN, CDR2 SYDVKM. This CDR3 has 17 amino acids. The CDR3 DNA sequence: TGTGCCAGCACTGGACAGGGGGCGAAGAAAGGCAATCAGCCCCAGCATTTT. Protein product: CASTGQGAKKGNQPQHF.

The rearrangement joins TRBV7-2 to TRBJ1-2; 7 bases align to TRBD1. Germline V gene lookup returns CDR1 SGHTA and CDR2 FQGNSA. V dropped 3 bases and J dropped 3; count of bases not matched to a gene: 7. The length of the CDR3 is 15 residues. The CDR3 DNA reads as TGTGCCAGCAGCTTCCCCTCCGGGACAGACTATGGCTACACCTTC. This sequence encodes CASSFPSGTDYGYTF.

CDR3 coding DNA: TGCAGCGTCGCATATGGACTAGCCCAGAACACCGGGGAGCTGTTTTTT. Translated, it gives CSVAYGLAQNTGELFF. The J gene is TRBJ2-2, the V gene TRBV29-1; 8 bases map to TRBD2. This CDR3 is 16 amino acids long. Germline trimming cut 6 bases from V and 1 base from J; bases unmatched to any gene: 10. The germline V gene has CDR1 SQVTM and CDR2 ANQGSEA.

The gene calls are TRBV6-5 and TRBJ2-5; 8 bases agree with TRBD2. There are 14 residues in the CDR3. Per the germline V gene, CDR1 is MNHEY and CDR2 is SVGAGI. Trimming removed 5 bases from V and 5 bases from J; junction bases left unmatched: 7. CDR3 in amino acids: CASSPGGRWETQYF. The CDR3, as DNA: TGTGCCAGCAGTCCGGGGGGGAGGTGGGAGACCCAGTACTTC.

The V gene is TRBV7-8, the J gene TRBJ2-7, with a possible D match to TRBD1 (6 bases). The CDR3 contains 14 residues. From germline, CDR1 is SGHVS and CDR2 FQNEAQ. Trimming shortened V by 3 bases and J by 6 bases, and 15 bases separated the two germline ends. The CDR3 loop is CASSFDRQGSEQYF. For the CDR3, the DNA is TGTGCCAGCAGCTTCGACCGCCAGGGGTCCGAGCAGTACTTC.

The chain couples TRBV9 to TRBJ2-1, with D uncertain. Trimming stripped 0 bases from V and 2 bases from J, with 15 bases between. The CDR3 is made up of 17 amino acids. Germline V gene sequence: CDR1 SGDLS, CDR2 YYNGEE. CDR3 protein: CASSVDQWAEAYNEQFF. In DNA, the CDR3 is TGTGCCAGCAGCGTAGATCAGTGGGCCGAAGCCTACAATGAGCAGTTCTTC.

The chain uses TRBV5-1 and TRBJ1-2; 11 positions match TRBD1. CDR1 SGHRS and CDR2 YFSETQ come from the germline V gene. This CDR3 is 18 amino acids long. Losses at the gene ends were 2 bases for V and 1 base for J; bases not matched to a gene: 10. The CDR3 DNA is TGCGCCAGCAGCTTCCTAGGACAGGGGGCCTCGCGTAACTATGGCTACACCTTC. It specifies CASSFLGQGASRNYGYTF.

The rearrangement uses TRBV30 and TRBJ1-2; TRBD1 might be the D (6 bases). CDR1 and CDR2 from the germline V gene are GTSNPN and SVGIG (reference sequence). This CDR3 has 13 amino acids. V lost 4 bases to trimming and J lost 2 bases, with 11 bases between them. The CDR3 DNA is TGTGCCTGGATGCGGACAGTAAACTATGGCTACACCTTC. Amino acids: CAWMRTVNYGYTF.

The gene calls are TRBV6-6 and TRBJ2-7; 10 nucleotides align to TRBD2. Trimming at V came to 2 bases and at J to 11 bases, leaving 12 bases not matched to a gene. CDR3 length: 15 amino acids. Per germline, CDR1 MNHNY and CDR2 SVGAGI (reference sequence). The CDR3 region is CASSYLSGRAQLEYF. The CDR3 DNA reads as TGTGCCAGCAGTTACCTCAGCGGGAGGGCCCAGTTGGAGTACTTC.

The count of this clone is one. The rearrangement links TRBV3-1 (or the pseudogene TRBV3-2) to TRBJ1-2; 7 positions match TRBD1. Germline V gene data show CDR1 as LGHDT and CDR2 as YNNKEL (reference sequence). Trimming removed 0 bases from V and 5 bases from J; junction bases left unmatched: 6. The CDR3 consists of 15 residues. CDR3 nucleotide sequence: TGTGCCAGCAGCCAAGAGGCGGGCAGGGGGTATGGCTACACCTTC. Encoded protein: CASSQEAGRGYGYTF.

The chain employs TRBV27 and TRBJ2-2; the match to TRBD2 covers 9 bases. Germline V gene data show CDR1 as MNHEY and CDR2 as SMNVEV (reference sequence). The CDR3 sequence is 13 residues long. The ends lost 10 bases at V and 5 bases at J; junction bases unmatched: 5. The CDR3 bases are TGTGCCACCTCTAGCGGGGCAACCGGGGAGCTGTTTTTT. Translating gives CATSSGATGELFF.

The rearrangement uses TRBV27 and TRBJ1-5; no definite D call. This CDR3 has 14 residues. Germline CDR1 and CDR2: MNHEY and SMNVEV (reference sequence). Trimming took 0 bases from V and 4 from J, leaving 7 bases between them. DNA of the CDR3: TGTGCCAGCAGTTTATCTCCAGAAAATCAGCCCCAGCATTTT. Translated, it gives CASSLSPENQPQHF.

The gene calls are TRBV5-6 and TRBJ2-5, with D perhaps TRBD2 (5 bases). The V and J ends lost 0 bases and 3 bases respectively, with 6 bases between them. The V gene's germline CDR1 is SGHDT and CDR2 YYEEEE. The CDR3 contains 13 residues. Here the CDR3 reads CASSLGREETQYF. DNA for the CDR3: TGTGCCAGCAGCTTGGGGCGGGAAGAGACCCAGTACTTC. Full variable domain (outside the CDR3, taken from reference TRBV5-6 and TRBJ2-5): DAGVTQSPTHLIKTRGQQVTLRCSPKSGHDTVSWYQQALGQGPQFIFQYYEEEERQRGNFPDRFSGHQFPNYSSELNVNALLLGDSALYLCASSLGREETQYFGPGTRLLVL.

The chain is built from TRBV7-8 and TRBJ2-7; D remains unclear. This CDR3 has 15 residues. Per the germline V gene, CDR1 is SGHVS and CDR2 is FQNEAQ. V gave up 5 bases and J gave up 4 bases, with 18 bases separating them. CDR3 in amino acids: CASSRAFYLKYEQYF. As DNA, the CDR3 is TGTGCCAGCAGCCGAGCGTTCTATCTCAAGTACGAGCAGTACTTC.

The gene calls are TRBV19 and TRBJ1-6; D not resolved. The CDR3 is 12 amino acids. The V end was cut by 9 bases, the J end by 9 bases, with 12 bases between. CDR1 and CDR2 from the germline V gene are LNHDA and SQIVND (reference sequence). In nucleotides, the CDR3 is TGTGCCAGCCGGGAAGCTGGTTCACCCCTCCACTTT. This sequence encodes CASREAGSPLHF.